This T cell receptor (beta chain) was observed in a study of blood T cell repertoires in COVID-19. Study summary: Acute-phase and convalescent COVID-19 samples originated in the United States, Italy and Spain. In each case, the material was cDNA or gDNA derived from T cells, B-cell-depleted T cells, or PBMCs.

Germline loops: CDR1 SGDLS, CDR2 YYNGEE. With 4 bases removed from V and 5 bases from J, the gap between germline ends came to 15 bases. The CDR3 extends over 14 amino acids. Measured with immunoSEQ multiplex PCR; TCRdb has only the in-frame clones, and not every one. The sample lists approximately 100,000 clones; roughly 91% were seen once. The specimen sequenced was peripheral blood. The TCR originated in a human donor in a cohort sampled during active COVID-19. This sequence joins TRBV9 and TRBJ1-1, with D unresolved. This chain's CDR3 is CASSPWISGTEAFF. The DNA for the CDR3 is TGTGCCAGCAGCCCCTGGATCTCGGGGACTGAAGCTTTCTTT.